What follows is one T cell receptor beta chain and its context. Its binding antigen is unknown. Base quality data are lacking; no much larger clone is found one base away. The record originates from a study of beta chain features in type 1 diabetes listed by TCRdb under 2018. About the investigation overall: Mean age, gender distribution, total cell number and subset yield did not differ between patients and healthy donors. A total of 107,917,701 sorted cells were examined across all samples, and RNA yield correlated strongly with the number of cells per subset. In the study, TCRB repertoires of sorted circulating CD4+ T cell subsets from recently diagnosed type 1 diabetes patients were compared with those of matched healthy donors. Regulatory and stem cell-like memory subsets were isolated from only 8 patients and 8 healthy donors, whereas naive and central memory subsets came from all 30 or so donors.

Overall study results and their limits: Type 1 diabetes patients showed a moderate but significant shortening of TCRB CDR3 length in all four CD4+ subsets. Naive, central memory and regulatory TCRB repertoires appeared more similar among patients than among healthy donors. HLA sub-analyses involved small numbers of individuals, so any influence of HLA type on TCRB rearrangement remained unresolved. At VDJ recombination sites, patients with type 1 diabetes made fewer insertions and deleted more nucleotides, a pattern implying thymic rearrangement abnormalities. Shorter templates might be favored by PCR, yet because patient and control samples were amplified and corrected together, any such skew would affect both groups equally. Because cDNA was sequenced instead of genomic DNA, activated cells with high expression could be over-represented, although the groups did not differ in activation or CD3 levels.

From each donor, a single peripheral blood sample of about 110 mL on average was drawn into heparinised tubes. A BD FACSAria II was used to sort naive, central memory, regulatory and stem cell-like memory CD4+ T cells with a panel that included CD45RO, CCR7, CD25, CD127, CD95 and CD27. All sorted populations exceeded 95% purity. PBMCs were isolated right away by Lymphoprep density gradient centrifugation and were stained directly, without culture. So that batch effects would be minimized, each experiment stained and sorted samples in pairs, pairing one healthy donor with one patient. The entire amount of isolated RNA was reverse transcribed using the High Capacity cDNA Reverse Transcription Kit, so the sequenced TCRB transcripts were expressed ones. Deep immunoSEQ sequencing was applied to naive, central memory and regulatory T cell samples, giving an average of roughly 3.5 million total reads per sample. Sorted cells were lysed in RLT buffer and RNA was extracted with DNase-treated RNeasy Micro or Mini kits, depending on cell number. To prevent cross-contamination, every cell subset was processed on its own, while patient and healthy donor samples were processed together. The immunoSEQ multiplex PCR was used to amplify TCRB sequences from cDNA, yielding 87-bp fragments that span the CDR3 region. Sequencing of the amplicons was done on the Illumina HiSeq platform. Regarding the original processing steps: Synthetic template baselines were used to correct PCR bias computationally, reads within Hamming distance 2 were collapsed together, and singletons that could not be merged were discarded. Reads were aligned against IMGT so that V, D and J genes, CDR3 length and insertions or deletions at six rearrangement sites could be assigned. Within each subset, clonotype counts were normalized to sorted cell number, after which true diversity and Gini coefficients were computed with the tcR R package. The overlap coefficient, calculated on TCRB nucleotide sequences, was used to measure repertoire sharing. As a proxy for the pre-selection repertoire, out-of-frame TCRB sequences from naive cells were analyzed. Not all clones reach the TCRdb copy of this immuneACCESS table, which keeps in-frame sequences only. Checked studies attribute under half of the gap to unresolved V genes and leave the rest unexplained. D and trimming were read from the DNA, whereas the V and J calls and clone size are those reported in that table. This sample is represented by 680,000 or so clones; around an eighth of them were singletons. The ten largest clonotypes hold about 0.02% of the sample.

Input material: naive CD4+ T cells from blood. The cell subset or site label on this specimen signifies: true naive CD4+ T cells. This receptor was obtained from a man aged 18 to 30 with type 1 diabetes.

For the CDR3, the sequence is CASSPLGQGILREQYF. The sequenced DNA: TGTGCCAGCTCACCTCTGGGACAGGGGATTCTACGGGAGCAGTACTTC. The chain couples TRBV18 to TRBJ2-7; 10 bases in between match TRBD1. CDR1 and CDR2, per the germline V gene, are KGHSH and LQKENI. Trimming accounts for 3 bases at V and 7 bases at J, while the number of junction bases matched to no gene is 12. From its cysteine to its phenylalanine, the CDR3 spans 16 amino acids. CDR3 DNA is the only sequence kept; it has 48 bases, read in frame from the first base. Reference TRBV18 and TRBJ2-7 genes cover what lies past the CDR3, so the full variable domain is NAGVMQNPRHLVRRRGQEARLRCSPMKGHSHVYWYRQLPEEGLKFMVYLQKENIIDESGMPKERFSAEFPKEGPSILRIQQVVRGDSAAYFCASSPLGQGILREQYFGPGTRLTVT.